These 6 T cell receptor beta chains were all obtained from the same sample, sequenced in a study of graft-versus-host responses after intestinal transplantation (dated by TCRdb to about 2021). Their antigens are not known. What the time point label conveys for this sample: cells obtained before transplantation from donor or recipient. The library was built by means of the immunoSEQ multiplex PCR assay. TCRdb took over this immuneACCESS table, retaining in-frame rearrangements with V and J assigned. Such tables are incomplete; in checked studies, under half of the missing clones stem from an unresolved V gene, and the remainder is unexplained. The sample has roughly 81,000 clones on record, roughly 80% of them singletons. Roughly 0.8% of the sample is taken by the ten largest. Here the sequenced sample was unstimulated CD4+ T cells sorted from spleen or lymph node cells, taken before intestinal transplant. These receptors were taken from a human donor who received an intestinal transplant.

The DNA for the CDR3 is TGCGCGGGAGCGGGGGGGCTTGGAGATACGCAGTATTTT. This sequence encodes CAGAGGLGDTQYF. The chain joins TRBV5-1 to TRBJ2-3; 10 positions match TRBD2. This CDR3 has 13 residues. Looked up from germline, CDR1 is SGHRS and CDR2 is YFSETQ.

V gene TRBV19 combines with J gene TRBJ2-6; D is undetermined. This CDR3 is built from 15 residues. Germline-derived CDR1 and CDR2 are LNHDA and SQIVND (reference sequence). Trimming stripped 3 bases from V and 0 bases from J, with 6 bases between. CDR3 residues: CASSMGSSGANVLTF. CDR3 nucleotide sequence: TGTGCCAGTAGTATGGGCAGCTCTGGGGCCAACGTCCTGACTTTC.

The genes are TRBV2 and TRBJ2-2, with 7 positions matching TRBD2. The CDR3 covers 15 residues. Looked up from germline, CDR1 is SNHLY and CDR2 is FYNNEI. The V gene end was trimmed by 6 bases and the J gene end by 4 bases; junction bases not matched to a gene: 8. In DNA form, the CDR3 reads TGTGCCAGCAGGCTAGCGGATCAAGGCACCGGGGAGCTGTTTTTT. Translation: CASRLADQGTGELFF.

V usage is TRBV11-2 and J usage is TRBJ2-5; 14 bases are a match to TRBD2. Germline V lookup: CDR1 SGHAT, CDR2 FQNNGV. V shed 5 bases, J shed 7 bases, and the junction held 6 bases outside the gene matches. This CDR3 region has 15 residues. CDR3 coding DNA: TGTGCCAGCAGCATGGGACTAGCGGGAGCAGCGACCCAGTACTTC. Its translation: CASSMGLAGAATQYF. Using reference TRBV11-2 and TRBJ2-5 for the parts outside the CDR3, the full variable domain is EAGVAQSPRYKIIEKRQSVAFWCNPISGHATLYWYQQILGQGPKLLIQFQNNGVVDDSQLPKDRFSAERLKGVDSTLKIQPAKLEDSAVYLCASSMGLAGAATQYFGPGTRLLVL.

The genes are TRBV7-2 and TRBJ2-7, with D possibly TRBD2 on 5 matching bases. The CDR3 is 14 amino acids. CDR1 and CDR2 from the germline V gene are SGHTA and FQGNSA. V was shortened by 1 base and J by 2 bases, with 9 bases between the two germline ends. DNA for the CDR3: TGTGCCAGCAGCTTAGGAGGAGGAACCTACGAGCAGTACTTC. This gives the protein CASSLGGGTYEQYF.

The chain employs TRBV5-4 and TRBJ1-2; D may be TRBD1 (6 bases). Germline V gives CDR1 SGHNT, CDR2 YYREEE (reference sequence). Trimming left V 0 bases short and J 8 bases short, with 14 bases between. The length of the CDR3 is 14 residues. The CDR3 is CASSLDGGALGYTF. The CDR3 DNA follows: TGTGCCAGCAGCTTGGACGGGGGGGCGTTAGGCTACACCTTC.